This T cell receptor beta chain came from a study of identical twins. The CDR3 is 18 residues long. Germline assignment: CDR1 DFQATT and CDR2 SNEGSKA (reference sequence). With V trimmed by 0 bases and J by 4 bases, 12 bases remained unmatched. TCRdb re-called the 5' RACE reads with MiXCR, one entry per CDR3 protein. The profile shows 450,000 or so distinct CDR3 sequences, 24% of them singletons. This clonotype appeared a few times. The same data also contributed to another study, on T cells expressing NK-cell markers. This second report adds: Top CD8+ clonotypes included the dominant CD3+CD56+NKG2C+ clonotypes in several donors.

The specimen sequenced was CD4+ T cells sorted from blood. The receptor's source is a woman aged 18 to 35 in good health. This chain connects TRBV20-1 to TRBJ2-1, with 10 bases fitting TRBD2. The CDR3 reads CSARDALAGAPSYNEQFF. The CDR3 region has the DNA TGCAGTGCTAGAGATGCCCTAGCGGGGGCCCCGTCATACAATGAGCAGTTCTTC.